The T cell receptor beta chain under discussion was sequenced for a study of blood T cell repertoires in COVID-19. About the study: Acute and convalescent COVID-19 samples came from the United States, Italy and Spain. The analysed material was cDNA or gDNA that came from T cells, B-cell-depleted T cells, or PBMCs.

The V gene's germline CDR1 is SGHDT and CDR2 YYEEEE. V shed 5 bases and J 0 bases; nucleotides not matched to a gene: 3. The CDR3 sequence is 15 residues long. Method: immunoSEQ multiplex PCR; TCRdb's copy keeps in-frame clones and lacks some. The data hold approximately 80,000 clones, with 88% observed a single time. The chain joins TRBV5-6 to TRBJ2-3, with 10 bases fitting TRBD1. The sequence was obtained from a woman older than 75 with acute or convalescent COVID-19. Sequenced sample: peripheral blood. In nucleotides, the CDR3 is TGTGCCAGCAGTTGGGGACAGGGGAGCACAGATACGCAGTATTTT. Its translation: CASSWGQGSTDTQYF.